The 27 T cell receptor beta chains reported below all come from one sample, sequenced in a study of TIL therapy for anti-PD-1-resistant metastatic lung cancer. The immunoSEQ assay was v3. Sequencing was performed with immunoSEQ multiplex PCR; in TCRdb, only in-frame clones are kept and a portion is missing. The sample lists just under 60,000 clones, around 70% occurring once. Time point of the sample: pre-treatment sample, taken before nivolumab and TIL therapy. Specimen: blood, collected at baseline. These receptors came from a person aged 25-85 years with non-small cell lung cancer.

Here the CDR3 DNA reads TGTGCCAGCAGTTTGGAGGGAACCCCCTCTGGGGCCAACGTCCTGACTTTC. It translates to CASSLEGTPSGANVLTF. V and J are TRBV27 and TRBJ2-6; a possible D gene is TRBD2 (6 bases). Germline loops: CDR1 MNHEY, CDR2 SMNVEV (reference sequence). The CDR3 has 17 residues. V gave up 3 bases and J gave up 0 bases, with 12 bases separating them.

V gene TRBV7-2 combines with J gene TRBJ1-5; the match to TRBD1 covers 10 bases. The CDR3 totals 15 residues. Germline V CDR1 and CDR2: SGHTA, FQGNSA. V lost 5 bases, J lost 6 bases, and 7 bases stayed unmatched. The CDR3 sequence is CASSPGGTGAQPQHF. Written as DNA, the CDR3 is TGTGCCAGCAGCCCGGGGGGGACAGGGGCTCAGCCCCAGCATTTT.

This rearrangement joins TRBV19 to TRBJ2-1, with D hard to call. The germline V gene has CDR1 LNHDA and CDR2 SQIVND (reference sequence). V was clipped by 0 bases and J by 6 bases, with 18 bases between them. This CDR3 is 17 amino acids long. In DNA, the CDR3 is TGTGCCAGTAGTATAGATCCCCTTCCTCCGGGTCGCAATGAGCAGTTCTTC. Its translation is CASSIDPLPPGRNEQFF.

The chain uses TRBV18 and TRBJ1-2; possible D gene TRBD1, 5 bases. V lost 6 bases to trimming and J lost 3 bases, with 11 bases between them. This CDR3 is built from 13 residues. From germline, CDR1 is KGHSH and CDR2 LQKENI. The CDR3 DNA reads TGTGCCAGCTCCTCCGGGACGGACTATGGCTACACCTTC. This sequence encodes CASSSGTDYGYTF.

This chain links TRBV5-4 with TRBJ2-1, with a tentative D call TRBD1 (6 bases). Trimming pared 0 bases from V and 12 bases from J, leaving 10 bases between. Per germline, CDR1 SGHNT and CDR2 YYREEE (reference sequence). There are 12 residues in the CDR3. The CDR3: CASSLDRGSQFF. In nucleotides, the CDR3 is TGTGCCAGCAGCTTGGATAGGGGGTCGCAGTTCTTC.

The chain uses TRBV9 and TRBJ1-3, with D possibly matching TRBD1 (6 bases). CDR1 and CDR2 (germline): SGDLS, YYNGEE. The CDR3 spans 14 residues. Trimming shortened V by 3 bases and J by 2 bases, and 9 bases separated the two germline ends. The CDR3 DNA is TGTGCCAGCAGCGCGGGGGGCCCTGGAAACACCATATATTTT. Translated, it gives CASSAGGPGNTIYF.

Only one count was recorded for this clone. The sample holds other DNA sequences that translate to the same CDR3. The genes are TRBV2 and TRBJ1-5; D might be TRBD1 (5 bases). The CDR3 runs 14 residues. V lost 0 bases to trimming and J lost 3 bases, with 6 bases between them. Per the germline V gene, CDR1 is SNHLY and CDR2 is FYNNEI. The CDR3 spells CASSEATANQPQHF. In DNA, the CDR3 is TGTGCCAGCAGTGAAGCGACAGCCAATCAGCCCCAGCATTTT.

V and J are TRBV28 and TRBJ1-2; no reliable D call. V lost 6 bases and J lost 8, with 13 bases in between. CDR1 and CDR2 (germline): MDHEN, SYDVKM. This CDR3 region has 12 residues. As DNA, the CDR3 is TGTGCCAGCAGCTCTCCATTATGGGGCTACACCTTC. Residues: CASSSPLWGYTF.

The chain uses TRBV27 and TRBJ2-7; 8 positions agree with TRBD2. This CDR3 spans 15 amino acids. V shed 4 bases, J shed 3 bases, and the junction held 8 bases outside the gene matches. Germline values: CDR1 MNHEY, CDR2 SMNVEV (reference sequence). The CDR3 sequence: CASSWGGAGGYEQYF. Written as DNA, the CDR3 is TGTGCCAGCAGTTGGGGGGGCGCGGGAGGCTACGAGCAGTACTTC.

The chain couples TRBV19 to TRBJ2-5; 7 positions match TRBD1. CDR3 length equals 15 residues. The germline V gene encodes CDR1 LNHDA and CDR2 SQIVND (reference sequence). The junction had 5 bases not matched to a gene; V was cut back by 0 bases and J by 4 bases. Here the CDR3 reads CASSIDRTGVETQYF. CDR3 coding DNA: TGTGCCAGTAGTATAGATCGGACAGGAGTAGAGACCCAGTACTTC. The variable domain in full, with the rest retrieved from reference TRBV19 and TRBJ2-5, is DGGITQSPKYLFRKEGQNVTLSCEQNLNHDAMYWYRQDPGQGLRLIYYSQIVNDFQKGDIAEGYSVSREKKESFPLTVTSAQKNPTAFYLCASSIDRTGVETQYFGPGTRLLVL.

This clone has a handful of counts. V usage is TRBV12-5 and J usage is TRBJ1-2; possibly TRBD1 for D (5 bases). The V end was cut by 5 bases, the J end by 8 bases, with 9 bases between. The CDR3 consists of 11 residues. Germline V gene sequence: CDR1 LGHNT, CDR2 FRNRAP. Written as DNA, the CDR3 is TGTGCTAGTGGTCAGGGTACAGGCTACACCTTC. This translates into CASGQGTGYTF. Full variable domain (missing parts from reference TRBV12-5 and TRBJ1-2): DARVTQTPRHKVTEMGQEVTMRCQPILGHNTVFWYRQTMMQGLELLAYFRNRAPLDDSGMPKDRFSAEMPDATLATLKIQPSEPRDSAVYFCASGQGTGYTFGSGTRLTVV.

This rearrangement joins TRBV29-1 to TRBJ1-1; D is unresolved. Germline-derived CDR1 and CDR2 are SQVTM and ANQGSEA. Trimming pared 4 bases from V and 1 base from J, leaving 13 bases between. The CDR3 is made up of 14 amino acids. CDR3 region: CSVVEGSGNTEAFF. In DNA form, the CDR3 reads TGCAGCGTTGTTGAGGGCTCGGGGAACACTGAAGCTTTCTTT.

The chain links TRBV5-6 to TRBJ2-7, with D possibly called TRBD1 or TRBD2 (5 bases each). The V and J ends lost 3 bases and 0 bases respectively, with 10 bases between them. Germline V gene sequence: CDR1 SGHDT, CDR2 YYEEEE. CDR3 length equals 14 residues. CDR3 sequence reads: CASSWDLRSYEQYF. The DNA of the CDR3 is TGTGCCAGCAGCTGGGACCTTCGCTCCTACGAGCAGTACTTC.

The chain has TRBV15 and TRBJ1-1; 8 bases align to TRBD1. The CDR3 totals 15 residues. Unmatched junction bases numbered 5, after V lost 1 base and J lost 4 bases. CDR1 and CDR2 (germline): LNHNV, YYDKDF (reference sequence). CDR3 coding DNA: TGTGCCACCAGCAGAGGCTCAGGGGGCGGCACTGAAGCTTTCTTT. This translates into CATSRGSGGGTEAFF.

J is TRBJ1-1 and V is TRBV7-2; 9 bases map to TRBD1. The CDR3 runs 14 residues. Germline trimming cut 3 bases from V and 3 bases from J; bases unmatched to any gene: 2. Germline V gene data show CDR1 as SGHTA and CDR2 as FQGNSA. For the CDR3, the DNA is TGTGCCAGCAGCTTCCGGGACAGGGACACTGAAGCTTTCTTT. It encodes CASSFRDRDTEAFF.

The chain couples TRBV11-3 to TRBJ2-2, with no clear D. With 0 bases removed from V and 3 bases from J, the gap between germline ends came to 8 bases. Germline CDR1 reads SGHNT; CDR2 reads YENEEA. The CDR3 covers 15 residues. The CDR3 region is CASSLEGRYTGELFF. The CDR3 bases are TGTGCCAGCAGCTTAGAGGGCAGATACACCGGGGAGCTGTTTTTT.

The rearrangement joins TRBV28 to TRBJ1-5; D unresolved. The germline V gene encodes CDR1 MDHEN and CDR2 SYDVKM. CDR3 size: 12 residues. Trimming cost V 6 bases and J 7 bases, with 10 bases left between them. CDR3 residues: CASRVVGQPQHF. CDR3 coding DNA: TGTGCCAGCAGGGTGGTCGGCCAGCCCCAGCATTTT.

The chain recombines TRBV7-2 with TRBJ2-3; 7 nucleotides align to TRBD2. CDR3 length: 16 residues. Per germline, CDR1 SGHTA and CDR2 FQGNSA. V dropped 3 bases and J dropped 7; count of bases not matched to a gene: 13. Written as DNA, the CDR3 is TGTGCCAGCAGCTTTCTACCTAGCGGACCTGGAAATACGCAGTATTTT. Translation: CASSFLPSGPGNTQYF.

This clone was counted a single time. In DNA form, the CDR3 reads TGTGCCAGCAGTACGGACCTAAGCTCCCAGTACGAGCAGTACTTC. Encoded protein: CASSTDLSSQYEQYF. The chain joins TRBV6-5 to TRBJ2-7; D is unresolved. The CDR3 length is 15 residues. Trimming shortened V by 5 bases and J by 4 bases, and 18 bases separated the two germline ends. Germline-derived CDR1 and CDR2 are MNHEY and SVGAGI.

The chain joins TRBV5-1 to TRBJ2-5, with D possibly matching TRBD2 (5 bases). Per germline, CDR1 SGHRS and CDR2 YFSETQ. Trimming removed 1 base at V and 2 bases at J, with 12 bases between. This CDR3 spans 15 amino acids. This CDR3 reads CASSLNTGIQETQYF. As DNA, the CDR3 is TGCGCCAGCAGCTTGAACACGGGAATACAAGAGACCCAGTACTTC. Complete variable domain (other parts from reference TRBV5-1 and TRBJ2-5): KAGVTQTPRYLIKTRGQQVTLSCSPISGHRSVSWYQQTPGQGLQFLFEYFSETQRNKGNFPGRFSGRQFSNSRSEMNVSTLELGDSALYLCASSLNTGIQETQYFGPGTRLLVL.

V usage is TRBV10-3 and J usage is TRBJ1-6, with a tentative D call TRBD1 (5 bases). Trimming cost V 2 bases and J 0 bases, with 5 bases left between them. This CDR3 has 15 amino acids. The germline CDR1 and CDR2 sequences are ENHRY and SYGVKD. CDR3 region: CAISEGTSYNSPLHF. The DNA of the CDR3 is TGTGCCATCAGTGAGGGGACCTCCTATAATTCACCCCTCCACTTT.

DNA of the CDR3: TGTGCCAGCAGCGATCGCGTCGTGGGGAACTATGGCTACACCTTC. It specifies CASSDRVVGNYGYTF. This rearrangement joins TRBV6-1 to TRBJ1-2, with D hard to call. The CDR3 covers 15 residues. Germline V gene data show CDR1 as MNHNS and CDR2 as SASEGT. The V gene lost 6 bases and the J gene lost 2 bases, with 16 bases spanning the gap.

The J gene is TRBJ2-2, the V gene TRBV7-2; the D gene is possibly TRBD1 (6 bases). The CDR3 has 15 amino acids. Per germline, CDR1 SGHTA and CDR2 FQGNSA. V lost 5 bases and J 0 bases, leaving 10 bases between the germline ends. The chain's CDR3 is CASSRDTSNTGELFF. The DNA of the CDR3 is TGTGCCAGCAGCCGGGACACCTCGAACACCGGGGAGCTGTTTTTT.

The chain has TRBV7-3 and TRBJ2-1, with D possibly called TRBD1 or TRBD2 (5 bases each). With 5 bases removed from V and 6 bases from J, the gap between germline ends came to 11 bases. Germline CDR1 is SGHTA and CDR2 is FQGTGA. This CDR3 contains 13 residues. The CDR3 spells CASSKGTSNEQFF. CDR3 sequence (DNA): TGTGCCAGCAGCAAAGGGACCTCCAATGAGCAGTTCTTC.

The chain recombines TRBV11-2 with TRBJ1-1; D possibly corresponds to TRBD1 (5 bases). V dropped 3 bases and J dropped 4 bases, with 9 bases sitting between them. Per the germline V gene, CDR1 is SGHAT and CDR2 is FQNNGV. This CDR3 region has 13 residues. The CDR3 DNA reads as TGTGCCAGCAGCTTTCAGGGTGTCACTGAAGCTTTCTTT. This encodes CASSFQGVTEAFF.

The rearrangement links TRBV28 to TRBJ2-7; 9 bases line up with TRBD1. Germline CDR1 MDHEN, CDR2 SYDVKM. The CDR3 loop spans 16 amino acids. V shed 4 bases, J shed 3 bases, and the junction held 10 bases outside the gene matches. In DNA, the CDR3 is TGTGCCAGCAGTTCCCATCCGGGACAGGGCGTCTACGAGCAGTACTTC. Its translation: CASSSHPGQGVYEQYF.

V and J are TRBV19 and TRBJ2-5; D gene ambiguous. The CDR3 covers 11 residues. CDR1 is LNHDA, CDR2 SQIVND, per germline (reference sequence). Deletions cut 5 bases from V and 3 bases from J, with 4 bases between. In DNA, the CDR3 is TGTGCCAGTAGTCTAAAAGAGACCCAGTACTTC. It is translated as CASSLKETQYF.